This T cell receptor beta chain was identified during a study of blood T cell repertoires in COVID-19. Study summary: Acute and convalescent COVID-19 samples came from the United States, Italy and Spain.

As originally analysed: Estimation of nucleated cell counts relied on the amplification of reference gene primers. The table came from immunoSEQ multiplex PCR; TCRdb's copy has only in-frame clones and leaves some out. The DNA gave D and trimming, while V, J and clone size come from that table. The repertoire holds about 250,000 clones, with more than 80% as singletons. The sequencing sample was made of peripheral blood. The sequence came from a human donor in a cohort sampled during active COVID-19.

CDR3 region: CASRPRTGRGETQYF. CDR3 nucleotide sequence: TGTGCCAGCAGACCGAGGACAGGCCGGGGAGAGACCCAGTACTTC. The gene calls are TRBV28 and TRBJ2-5; TRBD1 agrees at 7 bases. The CDR3 loop spans 15 amino acids. The trim removed 6 bases at V and 4 bases at J, leaving 11 bases unmatched. In germline, CDR1 is MDHEN, CDR2 SYDVKM.